Sequencing of this TCR beta chain was carried out in a study of OX40 agonist ivuxolimab in advanced cancers. The CDR3 totals 12 residues. The V and J ends lost 6 bases and 4 bases, in that order; junction bases with no gene match: 2. From germline, CDR1 is SNHLY and CDR2 FYNNEI. Generated by immunoSEQ multiplex PCR, the TCRdb table keeps only in-frame clones and is missing some. The sample holds 68,000 or so clones; about 82% are singletons and the top ten take under 13%. Study conclusions and caveats: The average count of expanded clones was higher among CD8+ T cells than among CD4+. At 0.1 to 3.0 mg/kg and by week 6, clonal expansion occurred in CD4+ and CD8+ blood T cells. With doses of 0.1-3.0 mg/kg, partial responders showed among the lowest clonal expansion. The antigen specificity of the peripheral T cells (those that were expanded) was not determined.

Note on this clone: Its specificity is not known.

V usage is TRBV2 and J usage is TRBJ1-1; 7 bases agree with TRBD1. The receptor was derived from an adult with an advanced solid tumor such as melanoma, head and neck, liver or kidney cancer. The material sequenced was CD4+ or CD8+ T cells sorted from blood, taken in a trial of the OX40 agonist ivuxolimab. Here the CDR3 DNA reads TGTGCCAGCAGCCAGGGGGGCACTGAAGCTTTCTTT. As protein: CASSQGGTEAFF.